The clone carrying this TCR beta chain was detected only a few times. Its antigen is not known. This entry is derived from a study of T-cell memory formation after mild COVID-19. At the level of the study: Largely donor-specific TCR clusters were found. General observations from the study: Clones shrinking between day 15 and 85 showed a balanced CD4/CD8 split, and those that grew later tilted toward CD4+. Among contracting clones, CD4+ were mainly CM/EM and CD8+ enriched in EMRA.

Constant-segment-primed 5'RACE gave TCR alpha and TCR beta cDNA libraries with sample barcodes and UMIs. TCRdb re-derived calls from the 5' RACE reads in MiXCR, one entry per CDR3 protein. This table holds 120,000 to 150,000 distinct CDR3 sequences, about a fifth found once. The CDR3 sequence is 15 residues long. The germline V gene has CDR1 DFQATT and CDR2 SNEGSKA (reference sequence). Trimming stripped 0 bases from V and 0 bases from J, with 11 bases between. The sample comprised PBMCs or a T cell subset sorted from them (not recorded which). The receptor's source is an adult woman who had mild COVID-19 (a few samples of this study predate the infection). Cell type and time point are not known. V gene TRBV20-1 combines with J gene TRBJ1-2, with D hard to call. The CDR3 DNA reads as TGCAGTGCTAGAGATCGACTAGGAGCTAACTATGGCTACACCTTC. It encodes CSARDRLGANYGYTF.